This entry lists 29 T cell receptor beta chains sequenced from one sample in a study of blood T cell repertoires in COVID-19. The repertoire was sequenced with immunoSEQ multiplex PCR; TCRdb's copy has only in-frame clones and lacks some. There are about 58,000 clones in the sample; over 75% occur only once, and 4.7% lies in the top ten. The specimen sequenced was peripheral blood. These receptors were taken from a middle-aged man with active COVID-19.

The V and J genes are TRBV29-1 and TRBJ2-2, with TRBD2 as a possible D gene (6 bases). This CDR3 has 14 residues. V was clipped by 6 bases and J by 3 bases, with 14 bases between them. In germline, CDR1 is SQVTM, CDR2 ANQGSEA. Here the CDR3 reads CSVGWGVHTGELFF. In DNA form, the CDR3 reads TGCAGCGTGGGATGGGGGGTTCACACCGGGGAGCTGTTTTTT.

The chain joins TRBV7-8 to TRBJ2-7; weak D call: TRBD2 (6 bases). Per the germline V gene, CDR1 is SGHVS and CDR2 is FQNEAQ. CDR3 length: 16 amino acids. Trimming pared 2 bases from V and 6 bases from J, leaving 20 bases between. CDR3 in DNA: TGTGCCAGCAGCTTATTGTCCGGGAGAGGGGTCGGCGAGCAGTACTTC. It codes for CASSLLSGRGVGEQYF. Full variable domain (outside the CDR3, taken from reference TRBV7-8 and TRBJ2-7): GAGVSQSPRYKVAKRGQDVALRCDPISGHVSLFWYQQALGQGPEFLTYFQNEAQLDKSGLPSDRFFAERPEGSVSTLKIQRTQQEDSAVYLCASSLLSGRGVGEQYFGPGTRLTVT.

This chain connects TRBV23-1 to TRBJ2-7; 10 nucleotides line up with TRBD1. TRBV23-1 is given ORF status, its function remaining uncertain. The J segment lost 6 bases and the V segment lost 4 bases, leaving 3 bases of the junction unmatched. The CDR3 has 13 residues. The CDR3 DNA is TGCGCCAGCAGTCCTGGGACAGGGGCCGAGCAGTACTTC. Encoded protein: CASSPGTGAEQYF.

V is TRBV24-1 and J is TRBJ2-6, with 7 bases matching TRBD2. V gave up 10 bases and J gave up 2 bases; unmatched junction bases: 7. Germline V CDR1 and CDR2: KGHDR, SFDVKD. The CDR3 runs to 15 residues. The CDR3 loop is CATGRVEAGANVLTF. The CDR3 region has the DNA TGTGCCACAGGGAGGGTGGAAGCTGGGGCCAACGTCCTGACTTTC.

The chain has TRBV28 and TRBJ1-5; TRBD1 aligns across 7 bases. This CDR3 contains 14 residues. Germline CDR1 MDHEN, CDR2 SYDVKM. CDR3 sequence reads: CAIHRGGGNQPQHF. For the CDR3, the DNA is TGTGCGATACACAGGGGCGGGGGCAATCAGCCCCAGCATTTT.

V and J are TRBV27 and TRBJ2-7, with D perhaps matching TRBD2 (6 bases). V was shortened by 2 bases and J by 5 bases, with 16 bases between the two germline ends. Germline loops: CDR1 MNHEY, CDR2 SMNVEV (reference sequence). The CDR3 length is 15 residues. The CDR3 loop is CASSLRRTIPDEQYF. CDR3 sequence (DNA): TGTGCCAGCAGTTTAAGGCGGACTATCCCAGACGAGCAGTACTTC.

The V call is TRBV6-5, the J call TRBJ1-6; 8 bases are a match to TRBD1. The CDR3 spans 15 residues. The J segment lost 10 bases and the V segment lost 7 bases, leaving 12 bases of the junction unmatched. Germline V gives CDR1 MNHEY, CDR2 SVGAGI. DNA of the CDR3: TGTGCCAGCACCGCTCGGACAGGGACGAGGTCACCCCTCCACTTT. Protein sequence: CASTARTGTRSPLHF.

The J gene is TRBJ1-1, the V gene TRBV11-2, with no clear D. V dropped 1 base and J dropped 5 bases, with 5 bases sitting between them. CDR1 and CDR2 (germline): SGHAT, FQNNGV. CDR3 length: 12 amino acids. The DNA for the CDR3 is TGTGCCAGCAGCTTAGTCGAGACTGAAGCTTTCTTT. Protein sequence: CASSLVETEAFF.

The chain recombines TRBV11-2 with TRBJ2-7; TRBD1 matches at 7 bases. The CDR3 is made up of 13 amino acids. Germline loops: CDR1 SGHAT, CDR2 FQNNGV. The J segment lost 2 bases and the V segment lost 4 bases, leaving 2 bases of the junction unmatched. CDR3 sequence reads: CASSWGQTYEQYF. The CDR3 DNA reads TGTGCCAGCAGCTGGGGACAGACCTACGAGCAGTACTTC.

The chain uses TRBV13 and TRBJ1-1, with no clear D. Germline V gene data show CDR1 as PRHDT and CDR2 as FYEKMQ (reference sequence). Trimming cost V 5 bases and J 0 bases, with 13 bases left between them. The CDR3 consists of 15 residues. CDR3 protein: CASSPTEEVNTEAFF. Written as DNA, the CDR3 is TGTGCCAGCAGCCCCACGGAGGAGGTGAACACTGAAGCTTTCTTT.

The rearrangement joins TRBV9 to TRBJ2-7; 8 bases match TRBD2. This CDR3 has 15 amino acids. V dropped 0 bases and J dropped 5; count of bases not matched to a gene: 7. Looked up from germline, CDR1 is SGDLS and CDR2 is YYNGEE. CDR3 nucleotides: TGTGCCAGCAGCGTAGGGGGACTAGGTGCCCACGAGCAGTACTTC. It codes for CASSVGGLGAHEQYF.

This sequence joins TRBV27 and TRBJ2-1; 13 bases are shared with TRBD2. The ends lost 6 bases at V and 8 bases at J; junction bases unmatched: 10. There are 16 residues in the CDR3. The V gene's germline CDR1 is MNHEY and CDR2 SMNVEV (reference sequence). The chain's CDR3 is CASRWPGTSGKDEQFF. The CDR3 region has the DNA TGTGCCAGCAGATGGCCCGGGACTAGCGGGAAAGATGAGCAGTTCTTC.

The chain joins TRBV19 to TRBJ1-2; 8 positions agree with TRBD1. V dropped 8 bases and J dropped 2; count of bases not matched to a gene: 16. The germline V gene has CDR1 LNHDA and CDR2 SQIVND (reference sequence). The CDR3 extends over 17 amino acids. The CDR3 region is CASCPRRQGTRNYGYTF. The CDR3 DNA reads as TGTGCCAGTTGTCCCCGTCGACAGGGGACGAGGAACTATGGCTACACCTTC. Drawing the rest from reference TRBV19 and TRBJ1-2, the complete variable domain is DGGITQSPKYLFRKEGQNVTLSCEQNLNHDAMYWYRQDPGQGLRLIYYSQIVNDFQKGDIAEGYSVSREKKESFPLTVTSAQKNPTAFYLCASCPRRQGTRNYGYTFGSGTRLTVV.

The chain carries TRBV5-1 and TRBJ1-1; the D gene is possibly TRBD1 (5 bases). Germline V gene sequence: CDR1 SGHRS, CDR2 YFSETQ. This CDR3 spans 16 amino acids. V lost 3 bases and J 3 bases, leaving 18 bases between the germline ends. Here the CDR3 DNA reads TGCGCCAGCAGCTCCCCTCGGGGAGGGGTATACACTGAAGCTTTCTTT. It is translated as CASSSPRGGVYTEAFF.

CDR3 sequence reads: CASSYGLAGGAEQFF. The DNA of the CDR3 is TGTGCCAGCAGTTACGGACTAGCGGGAGGGGCGGAGCAGTTCTTC. This chain links TRBV6-5 with TRBJ2-1, with 15 bases identical to TRBD2. The CDR3 length is 15 residues. Per germline, CDR1 MNHEY and CDR2 SVGAGI. The V segment lost 2 bases and the J segment 10 bases; nucleotides outside the gene matches: 3.

The CDR3 nucleotides are TGTGCCAGCAGCGTAGGGACAGGGGACGAGCAGTTCTTC. This sequence encodes CASSVGTGDEQFF. The chain combines TRBV9 with TRBJ2-1, with 9 bases that match TRBD1. Germline-derived CDR1 and CDR2 are SGDLS and YYNGEE. J lost 10 bases, V lost 0 bases, and 2 bases had no gene match. CDR3 size: 13 residues.

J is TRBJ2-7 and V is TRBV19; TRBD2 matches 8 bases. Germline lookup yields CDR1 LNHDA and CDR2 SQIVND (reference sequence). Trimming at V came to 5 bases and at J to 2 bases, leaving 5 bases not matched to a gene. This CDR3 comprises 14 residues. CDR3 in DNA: TGTGCCAGTAGTCCAGTAGCGGGGACCTACGAGCAGTACTTC. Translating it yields CASSPVAGTYEQYF. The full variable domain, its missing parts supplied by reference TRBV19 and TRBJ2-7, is DGGITQSPKYLFRKEGQNVTLSCEQNLNHDAMYWYRQDPGQGLRLIYYSQIVNDFQKGDIAEGYSVSREKKESFPLTVTSAQKNPTAFYLCASSPVAGTYEQYFGPGTRLTVT.

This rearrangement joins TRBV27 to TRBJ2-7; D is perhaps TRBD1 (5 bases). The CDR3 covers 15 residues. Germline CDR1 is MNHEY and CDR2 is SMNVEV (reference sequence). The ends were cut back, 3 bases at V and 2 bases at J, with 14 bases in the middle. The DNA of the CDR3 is TGTGCCAGCAGTTTCCAGGGTCTCCCTCCCTACGAGCAGTACTTC. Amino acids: CASSFQGLPPYEQYF.

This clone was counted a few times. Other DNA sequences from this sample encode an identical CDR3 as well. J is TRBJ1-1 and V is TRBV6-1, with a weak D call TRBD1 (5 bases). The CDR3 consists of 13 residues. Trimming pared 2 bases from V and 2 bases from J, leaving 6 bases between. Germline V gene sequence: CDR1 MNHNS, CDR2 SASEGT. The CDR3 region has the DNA TGTGCCAGCAGTGAAAGGGGAAACACTGAAGCTTTCTTT. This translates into CASSERGNTEAFF.

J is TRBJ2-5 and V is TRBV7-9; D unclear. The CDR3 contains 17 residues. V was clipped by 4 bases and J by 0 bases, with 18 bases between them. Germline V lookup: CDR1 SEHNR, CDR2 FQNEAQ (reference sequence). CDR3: CASSSPPTLVDQETQYF. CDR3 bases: TGTGCCAGCAGCTCCCCCCCGACATTGGTGGACCAAGAGACCCAGTACTTC.

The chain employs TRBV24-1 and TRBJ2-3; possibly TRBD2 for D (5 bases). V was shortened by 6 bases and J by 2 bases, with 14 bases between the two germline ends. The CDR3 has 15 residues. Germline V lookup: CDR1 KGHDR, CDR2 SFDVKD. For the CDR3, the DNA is TGTGCCACCAGTCGTAGCGTTGACCTCACAGATACGCAGTATTTT. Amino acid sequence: CATSRSVDLTDTQYF.

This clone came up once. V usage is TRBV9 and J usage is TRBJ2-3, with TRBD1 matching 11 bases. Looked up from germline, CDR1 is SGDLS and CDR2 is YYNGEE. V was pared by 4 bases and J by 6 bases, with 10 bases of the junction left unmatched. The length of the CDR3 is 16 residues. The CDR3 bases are TGTGCCAGCAGCTTCCGGACAGGGGGCGCCGGGGATACGCAGTATTTT. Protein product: CASSFRTGGAGDTQYF.

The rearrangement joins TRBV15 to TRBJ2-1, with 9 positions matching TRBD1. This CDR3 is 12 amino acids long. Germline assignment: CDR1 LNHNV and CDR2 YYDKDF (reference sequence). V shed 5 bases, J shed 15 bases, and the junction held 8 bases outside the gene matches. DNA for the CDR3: TGTGCCACCAGCGGGACAGGGACCCTCCTGTTCTTC. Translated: CATSGTGTLLFF.

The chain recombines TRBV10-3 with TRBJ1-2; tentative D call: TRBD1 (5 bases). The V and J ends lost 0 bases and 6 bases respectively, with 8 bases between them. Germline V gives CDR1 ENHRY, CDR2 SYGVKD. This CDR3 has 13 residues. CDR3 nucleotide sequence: TGTGCCATCAGTGAGTCGACGGGGGATGGCTACACCTTC. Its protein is CAISESTGDGYTF.

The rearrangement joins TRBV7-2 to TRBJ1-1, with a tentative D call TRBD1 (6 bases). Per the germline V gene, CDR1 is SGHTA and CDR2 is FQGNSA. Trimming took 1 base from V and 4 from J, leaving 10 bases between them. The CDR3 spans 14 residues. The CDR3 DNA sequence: TGTGCCAGCAGCTTAGGTGGGGGCATCACTGAAGCTTTCTTT. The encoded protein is CASSLGGGITEAFF.

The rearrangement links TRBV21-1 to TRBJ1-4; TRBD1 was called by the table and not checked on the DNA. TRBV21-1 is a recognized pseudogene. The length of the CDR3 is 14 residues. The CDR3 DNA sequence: TGTGCCAGCACCTGGCGACAGGGGAATGAAAAACTGTTTTTT. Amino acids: CASTWRQGNEKLFF.

CDR3 region: CASSRADYNEQFF. In DNA, the CDR3 is TGTGCCAGCAGCCGCGCTGACTACAATGAGCAGTTCTTC. The chain has TRBV3-1 (or the pseudogene TRBV3-2) and TRBJ2-1; D is unclear. The CDR3 spans 13 residues. V was pared by 4 bases and J by 3 bases, with 7 bases between. Germline CDR1 and CDR2: LGHDT and YNNKEL (reference sequence).

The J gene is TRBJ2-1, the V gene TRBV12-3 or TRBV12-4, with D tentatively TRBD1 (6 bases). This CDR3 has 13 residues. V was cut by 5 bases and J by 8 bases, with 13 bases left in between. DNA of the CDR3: TGTGCCAGCAGTCCAGCCAGGGGCTATGAGCAGTTCTTC. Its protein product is CASSPARGYEQFF.

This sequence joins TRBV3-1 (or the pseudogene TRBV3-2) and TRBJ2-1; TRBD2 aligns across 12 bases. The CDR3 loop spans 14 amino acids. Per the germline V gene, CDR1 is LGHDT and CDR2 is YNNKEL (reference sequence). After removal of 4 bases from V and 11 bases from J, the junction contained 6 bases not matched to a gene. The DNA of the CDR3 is TGTGCCAGCAGCCCGACGACTAGCGGGAGTAAGCAGTTCTTC. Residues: CASSPTTSGSKQFF.